This T cell receptor (beta chain) derives from a study of response to subunit inactivated influenza vaccine. Each CDR3 protein is one row after TCRdb ran MiXCR on the RT-PCR reads. This table has approximately 700,000 distinct CDR3 sequences, approximately 14% appearing once. This clonotype was counted at least ten times. Germline V gene data show CDR1 as SQVTM and CDR2 as ANQGSEA. V gave up 5 bases and J gave up 3 bases; unmatched junction bases: 14. The CDR3 extends over 17 amino acids. The gene calls are TRBV29-1 and TRBJ2-7; 12 nucleotides agree with TRBD2. The sample in question was PBMCs from blood, obtained approximately 13 days after vaccination. The sequence was collected from a man aged 45-60 years who received an inactivated influenza vaccine. The CDR3 protein is CSVSGLAGGPGNYEQYF. The CDR3 region has the DNA TGCAGCGTTTCGGGGCTAGCGGGAGGGCCGGGAAACTACGAGCAGTACTTC.